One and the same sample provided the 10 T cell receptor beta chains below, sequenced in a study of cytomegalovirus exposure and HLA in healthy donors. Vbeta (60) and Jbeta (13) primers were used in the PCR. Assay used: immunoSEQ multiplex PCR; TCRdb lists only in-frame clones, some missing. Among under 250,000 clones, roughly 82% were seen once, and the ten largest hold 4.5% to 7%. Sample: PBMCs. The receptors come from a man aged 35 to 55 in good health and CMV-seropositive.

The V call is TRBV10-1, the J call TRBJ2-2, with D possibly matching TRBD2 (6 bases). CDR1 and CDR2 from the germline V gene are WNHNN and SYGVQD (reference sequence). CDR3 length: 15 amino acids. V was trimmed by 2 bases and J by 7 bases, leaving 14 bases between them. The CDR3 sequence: CASSEGGKGIGELFF. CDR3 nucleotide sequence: TGCGCCAGCAGTGAGGGCGGGAAAGGGATCGGGGAGCTGTTTTTT.

The CDR3 DNA follows: TGTGCCAGCAGCCGAAACGGGGTCCAAGAGACCCAGTACTTC. Translating gives CASSRNGVQETQYF. The gene calls are TRBV11-2 and TRBJ2-5; the D gene is possibly TRBD2 (5 bases). Trimming left V 5 bases short and J 1 base short, with 11 bases between. The CDR3 has 14 amino acids. The germline gives CDR1 SGHAT, CDR2 FQNNGV.

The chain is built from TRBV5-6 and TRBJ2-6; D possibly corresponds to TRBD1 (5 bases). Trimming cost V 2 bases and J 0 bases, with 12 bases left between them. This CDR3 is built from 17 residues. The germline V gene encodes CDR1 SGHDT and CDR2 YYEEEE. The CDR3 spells CASSLVGASSGANVLTF. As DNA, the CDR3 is TGTGCCAGCAGCTTAGTAGGGGCAAGCTCTGGGGCCAACGTCCTGACTTTC. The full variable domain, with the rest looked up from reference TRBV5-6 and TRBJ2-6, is DAGVTQSPTHLIKTRGQQVTLRCSPKSGHDTVSWYQQALGQGPQFIFQYYEEEERQRGNFPDRFSGHQFPNYSSELNVNALLLGDSALYLCASSLVGASSGANVLTFGAGSRLTVL.

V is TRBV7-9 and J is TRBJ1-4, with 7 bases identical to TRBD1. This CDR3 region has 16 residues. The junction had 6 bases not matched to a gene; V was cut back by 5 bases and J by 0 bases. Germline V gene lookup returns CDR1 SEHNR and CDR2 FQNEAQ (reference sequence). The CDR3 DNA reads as TGTGCCAGCAGCCAATCAACAGGGGCAACTAATGAAAAACTGTTTTTT. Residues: CASSQSTGATNEKLFF.

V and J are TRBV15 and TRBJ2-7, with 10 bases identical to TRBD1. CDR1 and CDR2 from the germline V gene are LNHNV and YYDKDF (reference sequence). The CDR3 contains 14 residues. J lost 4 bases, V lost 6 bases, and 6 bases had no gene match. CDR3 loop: CATSTGTGAYEQYV. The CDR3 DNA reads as TGTGCCACCAGTACCGGGACAGGGGCGTACGAGCAGTACGTC.

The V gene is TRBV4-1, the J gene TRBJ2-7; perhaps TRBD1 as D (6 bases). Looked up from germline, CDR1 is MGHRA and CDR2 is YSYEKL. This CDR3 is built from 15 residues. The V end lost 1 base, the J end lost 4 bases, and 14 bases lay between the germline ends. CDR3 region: CASSQGSQGIYEQYF. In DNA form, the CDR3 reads TGCGCCAGCAGCCAAGGCAGCCAGGGGATTTACGAGCAGTACTTC.

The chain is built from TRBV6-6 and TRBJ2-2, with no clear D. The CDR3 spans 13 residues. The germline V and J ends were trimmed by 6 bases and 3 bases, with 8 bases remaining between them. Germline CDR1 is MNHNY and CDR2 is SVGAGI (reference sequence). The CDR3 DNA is TGTGCCAGCAGCTCTCTCTACACCGGGGAGCTGTTTTTT. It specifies CASSSLYTGELFF.

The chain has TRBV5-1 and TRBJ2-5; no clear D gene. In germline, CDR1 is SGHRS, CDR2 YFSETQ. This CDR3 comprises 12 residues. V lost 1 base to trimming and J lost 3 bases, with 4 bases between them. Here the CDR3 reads CASSLQEETQYF. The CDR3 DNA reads TGCGCCAGCAGCTTGCAGGAAGAGACCCAGTACTTC.

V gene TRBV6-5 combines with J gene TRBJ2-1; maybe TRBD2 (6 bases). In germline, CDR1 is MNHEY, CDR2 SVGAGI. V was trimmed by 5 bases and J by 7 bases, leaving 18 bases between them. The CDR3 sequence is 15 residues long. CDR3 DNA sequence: TGTGCCAGCAGTCTGACTAGAAAGAGCTCAAATGAGCAGTTCTTC. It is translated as CASSLTRKSSNEQFF.

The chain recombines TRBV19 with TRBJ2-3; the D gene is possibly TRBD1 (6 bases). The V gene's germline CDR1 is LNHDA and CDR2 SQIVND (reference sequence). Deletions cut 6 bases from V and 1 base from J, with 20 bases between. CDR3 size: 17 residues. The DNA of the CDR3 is TGTGCCAGTAGGGGACCGACAGGTTATCTCGGCACAGATACGCAGTATTTT. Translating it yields CASRGPTGYLGTDTQYF.